This T cell receptor beta chain was identified in a study of early T cells in non-severe SARS-CoV-2 infection. CDR1 is LNHNV, CDR2 YYDKDF, per germline (reference sequence). V dropped 0 bases and J dropped 7 bases, with 18 bases sitting between them. The CDR3 has 17 residues. TCRdb fed the 5' RACE reads into MiXCR, producing one record per CDR3 protein. The sample includes approximately 69,000 distinct CDR3 sequences, approximately 10% of them seen just once. The chain recombines TRBV15 with TRBJ2-2; a possible D gene is TRBD1 (7 bases). This TCR was recovered from an adult who was a healthcare worker with PCR-confirmed SARS-CoV-2 infection or an uninfected control (not recorded which). The material was whole blood, obtained at baseline. The CDR3: CATSRDLVEGANGELFF. The CDR3 coding sequence is TGTGCCACCAGCAGAGATCTGGTGGAGGGGGCAAACGGGGAGCTGTTTTTT.